This is a list of T cell receptor beta chains from one sample in a study of T cells in Graves' hyperthyroidism and ophthalmopathy. TCRdb re-called the multiplex PCR reads through MiXCR, storing one row per CDR3 protein. The data contain nearly 600,000 distinct CDR3 sequences, 14% of them singletons. The sequenced sample consisted of blood. All receptors come from a woman under 30 with Graves' ophthalmopathy. Both conserved end residues are part of each CDR3. Fields, in order: clone size, V gene, D gene, J gene, CDR3 DNA, CDR3 protein. The D gene is left open where the match is weak. Part of the rows lack a size; the others show once, few, many or a class for expanded clones.

many,TRBV12-3/TRBV12-4,-,TRBJ2-3,TGTGCCAGCAGTCCCGAAATGGCAGATACGCAGTATTTT,CASSPEMADTQYF
many,TRBV7-2,TRBD2,TRBJ2-1,TGTGCCAGCAGCTTGACTAGCCCCAATATCCACAATGAGCAGTTCTTC,CASSLTSPNIHNEQFF
many,TRBV29-1,TRBD2,TRBJ2-1,TGCAGCGTCGGGAGGGCCTCGGGGAATGAGCAGTTCTTC,CSVGRASGNEQFF
many,TRBV3-1,-,TRBJ2-3,TGTGCCAGCAGCTTAATGACGGAAGTTAGCACAGATACGCAGTATTTT,CASSLMTEVSTDTQYF
many,TRBV2,TRBD1,TRBJ2-3,TGTGCCACCAAGCCCGGACAGGGGGCAGATACGCAGTATTTT,CATKPGQGADTQYF
-,TRBV27,-,TRBJ2-3,TGTGCCAGCAGTCAGGCTCCCCCGCGGGCAGATACGCAGTATTTT,CASSQAPPRADTQYF
-,TRBV7-9,-,TRBJ2-7,TGTGCCAGTAGCCCCGACAGGGAGGACGAGCAGTACTTC,CASSPDREDEQYF
few,TRBV15,-,TRBJ1-3,TGTGCCACCAGCAGAGACCTGTTCTCTGGAAACACCATATATTTT,CATSRDLFSGNTIYF
many,TRBV7-2,-,TRBJ1-1,TGTGCCAGCAGCCCCTGGCCTTTGAACACTGAAGCTTTCTTT,CASSPWPLNTEAFF
many,TRBV2,-,TRBJ2-5,TGTGCCAGCACCCCATTAGGGGCAGGAGGGCGGGAGACCCAGTACTTC,CASTPLGAGGRETQYF
few,TRBV6-1,-,TRBJ1-1,TGTGCCAGCAGGCGGGTAGGGGGGAACACTGAAGCTTTCTTT,CASRRVGGNTEAFF
-,TRBV3-1,TRBD1,TRBJ1-2,TGTGCCAGCACCGCACAGGGGGCTACATATGGCTACACCTTC,CASTAQGATYGYTF
-,TRBV7-6,TRBD1,TRBJ2-6,TGTGCCAGCAGCTTATACGGGACAGGGGGACTCTCTGGGGCCAACGTCCTGACTTTC,CASSLYGTGGLSGANVLTF
-,TRBV5-1,-,TRBJ2-5,TGCGCCAGCAGCTTGGTTTCCGTTGAGGAGACCCAGTACTTC,CASSLVSVEETQYF
few,TRBV19,-,TRBJ2-1,TGTGCCAGTAGTATAGCTCGCCGCAATGAGCAGTTCTTC,CASSIARRNEQFF
many,TRBV6-2/TRBV6-3,-,TRBJ1-1,TGTGCCAGCAGTTACTCGAGGGGCGGGGCCCTCCTGGACACTGAAGCTTTCTTT,CASSYSRGGALLDTEAFF
many,TRBV29-1,-,TRBJ1-1,TGCAGCGTTGCCGACATGAACACTGAAGCTTTCTTT,CSVADMNTEAFF
few,TRBV6-1,-,TRBJ1-1,TGTGCCAGCAGTCGAGGACATGTGAACACTGAAGCTTTCTTT,CASSRGHVNTEAFF
many,TRBV30,TRBD2,TRBJ2-1,TGTGCCTGGAGTGTTTGGGGGGGGTACAATGAGCAGTTCTTC,CAWSVWGGYNEQFF
-,TRBV15,-,TRBJ1-5,TGTGCCACCAGCCCGCCGCCAGGGCTCTATAGCAATCAGCCCCAGCATTTT,CATSPPPGLYSNQPQHF
many,TRBV29-1,-,TRBJ2-3,TGCAGCGTTGCCAGGTCGGTCCCTATGGCTACGCAGTATTTT,CSVARSVPMATQYF
-,TRBV19,TRBD2,TRBJ2-2,TGTGCCAGTACCAGCGGGAGCGCGAACACCGGGGAGCTGTTTTTT,CASTSGSANTGELFF
many,TRBV18,TRBD2,TRBJ2-3,TGTGCCAGCTCACCGGGGACTAGCGGGAGGTTCACAGATACGCAGTATTTT,CASSPGTSGRFTDTQYF
few,TRBV6-1,TRBD1,TRBJ1-1,TGTGCCGGTACCCAAGGACAGGACTACTCCGAAGCTTTCTTT,CAGTQGQDYSEAFF
many,TRBV7-3,-,TRBJ2-1,TGTGCCAGCAGCCCAGGGGCGGGAAATGAGCAGTTCTTC,CASSPGAGNEQFF
many,TRBV29-1,TRBD1,TRBJ2-7,TGCAGCGTTGAAACCCCTCGACAGGGGATCTCCTACGAGCAGTACTTC,CSVETPRQGISYEQYF
-,TRBV4-2,-,TRBJ1-1,TGTGCCAGCAGCCAAGAGTGGGCGTTTGAAGCTTTCTTT,CASSQEWAFEAFF
many,TRBV12-3/TRBV12-4,-,TRBJ2-7,TGTGCCAGCAGCCGACCCTTGGTGGCGTACGAGCAGTACTTC,CASSRPLVAYEQYF
-,TRBV4-3,-,TRBJ1-2,TGCGCCAGCAGCCAAGATCTTCGCACAACGGGGTTCGGGGATCATAAACGCTATGGCTACACCTTC,CASSQDLRTTGFGDHKRYGYTF
few,TRBV5-8,TRBD1,TRBJ2-7,TGTGCCAGCAGCCATTACGACAGGGAGTACTACGAGCAGTACTTC,CASSHYDREYYEQYF
many,TRBV6-1,TRBD1,TRBJ2-5,TGTGCCAGCAGGGTACGACAGGGGGCGCGGGGAGAGACCCAGTACTTC,CASRVRQGARGETQYF
many,TRBV2,TRBD2,TRBJ2-1,TGTGCCAGCAGTCCCACGCTAGCGGGAACCAATGAGCAGTTCTTC,CASSPTLAGTNEQFF
once,TRBV11-2,TRBD2,TRBJ2-5,TGTGCCAGCAGCTTAGGGACTAGCGGGATCCTCCCAGGGACCCAGTACTTC,CASSLGTSGILPGTQYF
few,TRBV20-1,TRBD2,TRBJ2-3,TGCAGTGCTAGAGATTTAGGGGCGGGAGCCCCCACAGATACGCAGTATTTT,CSARDLGAGAPTDTQYF
many,TRBV18,-,TRBJ1-5,TGTGCCAGCTCAAACACAGGAAATAACAATCAGCCCCAGCATTTT,CASSNTGNNNQPQHF
few,TRBV4-3,-,TRBJ2-1,TGCGCCAGCAGCCAAGATAGCTTCCAGGGAGAGGATTACAATGAGCAGTTCTTC,CASSQDSFQGEDYNEQFF
many,TRBV11-2,-,TRBJ2-7,TGTGCCAGCAGCTTAAGGACTATGACCTACGAGCAGTACTTC,CASSLRTMTYEQYF
-,TRBV4-1,TRBD1,TRBJ1-6,TGCGCCAGCAGCCAAGAGCCTAGGGACAGGGCAGATTCACCCCTCCACTTT,CASSQEPRDRADSPLHF
-,TRBV19,TRBD2,TRBJ2-7,TGTGCCAGTAGTATTACTAGCGGGGAGGCCTACGAGCAGTACTTC,CASSITSGEAYEQYF
many,TRBV2,-,TRBJ2-3,TGTGCCAGCCGGCAGGGCCCAGCAACAGATACGCAGTATTTT,CASRQGPATDTQYF
many,TRBV18,-,TRBJ2-7,TGTGCCAGCTCACCTCCGCAGGGAAGGGACTACGAGCAGTACTTC,CASSPPQGRDYEQYF
many,TRBV27,-,TRBJ2-7,TGTGCCAGCAGTTTTCAGGGGATAACCTACGAGCAGTACTTC,CASSFQGITYEQYF
many,TRBV7-9,-,TRBJ1-6,TGTGCCAGCAGCTTAGCCCGAGTGGGGAATTCACCCCTCCACTTT,CASSLARVGNSPLHF
-,TRBV5-1,-,TRBJ1-6,TGCGCCAGCAGTTATGGCAACCGGGCCCTTAATTCACCCCTCCACTTT,CASSYGNRALNSPLHF
-,TRBV12-3/TRBV12-4,-,TRBJ1-2,TGTGCCAGCAGTCCCCGAGGAGAGGCCTATGGCTACACCTTC,CASSPRGEAYGYTF
many,TRBV7-2,-,TRBJ2-7,TGTGCCAGCGCTGATGGGGGGATCTACGAGCAGTACTTC,CASADGGIYEQYF